A selection of T cell receptor beta chains follows, all from one sample in a study of blood T cell repertoires in COVID-19. Data came from immunoSEQ multiplex PCR; TCRdb stores just in-frame clones and leaves some out. The sample has 130,000 to 150,000 clones, around 82% seen once. The source material was peripheral blood. These receptors were obtained from a man in his 60s with active or convalescent COVID-19. Each CDR3 is given with its conserved first and last residue. The order of the fields is D gene, clone size, V gene, J gene, CDR3 protein, CDR3 DNA. The D gene is left open where the match is weak. Clone size is not always given. Where it is, it says once, few, many or a class for expanded clones.

>TRBD2|-|TRBV9|TRBJ2-6
CASSVLLAGGTSGANVLTF
TGTGCCAGCAGCGTCCTGCTAGCGGGAGGGACCTCTGGGGCCAACGTCCTGACTTTC
>TRBD1|-|TRBV24-1|TRBJ1-2
CATSTGQNYGYTF
TGTGCCACCAGCACGGGACAGAACTATGGCTACACCTTC
>TRBD2|-|TRBV6-2/TRBV6-3|TRBJ2-5
CASSTGLAVQETQYF
TGTGCCAGCAGTACGGGACTAGCGGTCCAAGAGACCCAGTACTTC
>TRBD2|-|TRBV20-1|TRBJ2-1
CSARGGTSPVF
TGCAGTGCTCGTGGGGGGACTAGCCCTGTCTTC
>-|-|TRBV4-3|TRBJ2-1
CASSQDRVQASSYNEQFF
TGCGCCAGCAGCCAAGATCGGGTACAAGCTAGCTCCTACAATGAGCAGTTCTTC
>TRBD1|-|TRBV7-2|TRBJ1-2
CASSLGDRGIIGYTF
TGTGCCAGCAGCTTAGGGGACAGGGGGATAATTGGCTACACCTTC
>-|-|TRBV12-3/TRBV12-4|TRBJ2-3
CASSFNTQYF
TGTGCCAGCAGTTTTAATACGCAGTATTTT
>TRBD1|-|TRBV3-1/TRBV3-2|TRBJ1-1
CASSQAPRDRDTEAFF
TGTGCCAGCAGCCAGGCCCCCCGGGACAGGGACACTGAAGCTTTCTTT
>TRBD1|-|TRBV2|TRBJ2-7
CAGSEGQGGHLYF
TGTGCCGGATCCGAAGGACAGGGGGGACACCTGTACTTC
>-|-|TRBV28|TRBJ1-2
CASSPADYGYTF
TGTGCCAGCAGCCCAGCGGACTATGGCTACACCTTC
>-|-|TRBV7-9|TRBJ2-5
CASSLVKETQYF
TGTGCCAGCAGCTTAGTTAAAGAGACCCAGTACTTC
>TRBD2|-|TRBV19|TRBJ2-1
CASSATSGTYNEQFF
TGTGCCAGTAGTGCGACTAGCGGGACCTACAATGAGCAGTTCTTC
>TRBD1|-|TRBV14|TRBJ1-1
CASSQALRTGGPEAFF
TGTGCCAGCAGCCAGGCCTTAAGGACAGGGGGCCCTGAAGCTTTCTTT
>-|-|TRBV28|TRBJ2-7
CASSRGYEQYF
TGTGCCAGCAGCCGGGGGTACGAGCAGTACTTC
>-|-|TRBV7-8|TRBJ2-5
CASSRQSLGDQYF
TGTGCCAGCAGCCGACAGAGCCTCGGGGACCAGTACTTC
>-|-|TRBV7-8|TRBJ2-5
CASSLERGETQYF
TGTGCCAGCAGCTTAGAAAGAGGGGAGACCCAGTACTTC
>-|-|TRBV5-6|TRBJ2-3
CASSPLYNGRGDTQYF
TGTGCCAGCAGCCCTCTGTATAACGGGCGGGGAGATACGCAGTATTTT
>TRBD1|-|TRBV18|TRBJ2-4
CASSPRQGARNIQYF
TGTGCCAGCTCACCTAGACAGGGGGCGCGTAACATTCAGTACTTC
>TRBD2|-|TRBV2|TRBJ2-1
CASSEAAGGTYNEQFF
TGTGCCAGCAGTGAAGCAGCGGGAGGTACCTACAATGAGCAGTTCTTC
>TRBD1|-|TRBV5-5|TRBJ1-5
CASSPDRGDQPQHF
TGTGCCAGCAGCCCCGACAGGGGCGATCAGCCCCAGCATTTT
>TRBD1|-|TRBV27|TRBJ1-5
CASRPGQGNQPQHF
TGTGCCAGCAGACCGGGACAGGGTAATCAGCCCCAGCATTTT
>TRBD1|-|TRBV19|TRBJ1-5
CASSPTTGGDWYQPQHF
TGTGCCAGTAGTCCGACGACAGGGGGCGATTGGTATCAGCCCCAGCATTTT
>-|-|TRBV27|TRBJ2-7
CASSRSTGFHEQYF
TGTGCCAGCAGTCGCTCGACAGGTTTCCACGAGCAGTACTTC
>-|-|TRBV28|TRBJ2-7
CASRPADFSYEQYF
TGTGCCAGCAGGCCCGCGGACTTCTCCTACGAGCAGTACTTC
>TRBD2|once|TRBV7-2|TRBJ2-3
CASSLARFKTTSGSTDTQYF
TGTGCCAGCAGCTTAGCGCGATTTAAAACGACTAGCGGGAGCACAGATACGCAGTATTTT
>TRBD1|-|TRBV9|TRBJ2-7
CASSLGQGAIYEQYF
TGTGCCAGCAGCCTGGGACAGGGGGCGATCTACGAGCAGTACTTC
>TRBD2|-|TRBV24-1|TRBJ2-1
CATSDPRAGGLYNEQFF
TGTGCCACCAGTGATCCTCGAGCGGGAGGCCTTTACAATGAGCAGTTCTTC
>-|-|TRBV12-3/TRBV12-4|TRBJ1-6
CASSLDRDSPLHF
TGTGCCAGCAGCCTAGACAGAGATTCACCCCTCCACTTT
>TRBD1|-|TRBV5-1|TRBJ2-3
CASSQGANTDTQYF
TGCGCCAGCAGCCAGGGGGCTAACACAGATACGCAGTATTTT
>-|few|TRBV27|TRBJ1-1
CASSLSSGITEAFF
TGTGCCAGCAGTTTATCTTCAGGGATCACTGAAGCTTTCTTT
>-|-|TRBV3-1/TRBV3-2|TRBJ1-6
CASSQDPGGSGIYLHF
TGTGCCAGCAGCCAAGATCCGGGGGGGAGCGGAATCTACCTCCACTTT
>TRBD2|-|TRBV5-1|TRBJ2-3
CASSPGTSGRNTDTQYF
TGCGCCAGCAGCCCCGGGACTAGCGGGCGGAACACAGATACGCAGTATTTT
>-|-|TRBV11-2|TRBJ1-4
CASSSDRATNEKLFF
TGTGCCAGCAGCTCCGACAGAGCAACTAATGAAAAACTGTTTTTT
>TRBD1|-|TRBV7-2|TRBJ1-6
CASKPAGGNSPLHF
TGTGCCAGCAAACCGGCAGGGGGGAATTCACCCCTCCACTTT
>TRBD1|once|TRBV5-4|TRBJ2-7
CASSMDRWGYEQYF
TGTGCCAGCAGCATGGACAGGTGGGGCTACGAGCAGTACTTC
>TRBD2|few|TRBV7-8|TRBJ2-5
CASSSTFTGTSGTKTQYF
TGTGCCAGCAGCTCAACCTTTACCGGGACTAGCGGGACGAAGACCCAGTACTTC
>-|-|TRBV5-1|TRBJ1-1
CASSLADSATEAFF
TGCGCCAGCAGCTTGGCCGACAGTGCAACTGAAGCTTTCTTT
>-|few|TRBV23-1|TRBJ2-7
CASSQSGSSEYYYEQYF
TGCGCCAGCAGTCAATCTGGGAGTTCAGAATACTACTACGAGCAGTACTTC
>TRBD1|-|TRBV12-3/TRBV12-4|TRBJ1-1
CASSRDRGTEAFF
TGTGCCAGCAGTAGGGACAGGGGCACTGAAGCTTTCTTT
>TRBD1|-|TRBV5-1|TRBJ1-1
CASSLGDRGSEAFF
TGCGCCAGCAGCTTGGGGGACAGGGGCTCTGAAGCTTTCTTT
>-|-|TRBV9|TRBJ1-1
CASSEYPNTEAFF
TGTGCCAGCAGCGAATATCCGAACACTGAAGCTTTCTTT
>TRBD1|-|TRBV30|TRBJ1-6
CAWRAQGPRENNSPLHF
TGTGCCTGGAGGGCACAGGGGCCACGAGAAAATAATTCACCCCTCCACTTT
>TRBD1|-|TRBV7-9|TRBJ1-2
CASSSPDRGAYGYTF
TGTGCCAGCAGCTCACCCGACAGGGGAGCCTATGGCTACACCTTC
>-|-|TRBV19|TRBJ2-4
CASSIAGVNIQYF
TGTGCCAGTAGTATAGCGGGGGTTAACATTCAGTACTTC
>TRBD2|once|TRBV28|TRBJ2-5
CASSVGGRAGETQYF
TGTGCCAGCAGCGTGGGCGGGAGGGCCGGTGAGACCCAGTACTTC
>TRBD1|-|TRBV28|TRBJ2-5
CASMRTGGRETQYF
TGTGCCAGCATGAGGACAGGGGGCCGGGAGACCCAGTACTTC
>-|-|TRBV28|TRBJ1-5
CASSPGVWAQHF
TGTGCCAGCAGCCCGGGGGTGTGGGCCCAGCATTTT
>-|once|TRBV27|TRBJ1-2
CASSSTDTIGGYTF
TGTGCCAGCAGTTCGACGGATACTATCGGAGGCTACACCTTC
>-|-|TRBV6-8|TRBJ2-7
CASRRGEQYF
TGTGCCAGCAGAAGAGGCGAGCAGTACTTC
>-|-|TRBV29-1|TRBJ1-5
CSVAGGFDQPQHF
TGCAGCGTTGCGGGGGGGTTCGATCAGCCCCAGCATTTT
>-|-|TRBV28|TRBJ2-5
CASRASRLSQETQYF
TGTGCCAGCAGGGCCTCTCGACTATCCCAAGAGACCCAGTACTTC
>TRBD2|few|TRBV7-2|TRBJ2-7
CASSWTSGRGEQYF
TGTGCCAGCAGCTGGACTAGCGGGAGAGGCGAGCAGTACTTC
>-|-|TRBV10-3|TRBJ1-6
CAISEVGGSDSPLHF
TGTGCCATCAGTGAAGTTGGGGGGTCCGATTCACCCCTCCACTTT
>-|-|TRBV6-5|TRBJ2-5
CASARSQETQYF
TGTGCCAGCGCACGGAGCCAAGAGACCCAGTACTTC
>-|-|TRBV4-1|TRBJ1-4
CASSQDQTAGGVLFF
TGCGCCAGCAGCCAAGATCAGACCGCCGGGGGTGTACTGTTTTTT
>-|few|TRBV7-2|TRBJ1-2
CASSLARKSLGYTF
TGTGCCAGCAGCTTAGCGCGGAAATCTTTGGGCTACACCTTC
>-|-|TRBV7-2|TRBJ1-1
CASSSKRGGTEAFF
TGTGCCAGCAGCTCCAAACGGGGGGGCACTGAAGCTTTCTTT
>TRBD2|-|TRBV2|TRBJ2-4
CAGGPGTSRAKNIQYF
TGTGCCGGAGGACCGGGGACTAGCCGAGCCAAAAACATTCAGTACTTC
>-|-|TRBV5-6|TRBJ1-1
CASSPDYNTEAFF
TGTGCCAGCAGCCCGGACTATAACACTGAAGCTTTCTTT
>-|-|TRBV10-3|TRBJ2-2
CAISELSTNTGELFF
TGTGCCATCAGTGAGCTCAGTACGAACACCGGGGAGCTGTTTTTT